This T cell receptor beta chain was observed in a study of shared clonotypes between healthy human individuals. Study-level findings and limits: All-four-donor shared clonotypes had higher generation probabilities than non-shared clonotypes did. Sorted-subset samples were not fully sequenced, rarefaction indicated.

The assay was immunoSEQ multiplex PCR, and TCRdb's table has in-frame clones only and misses some. This table has some 2,500,000 clones, approximately 93% appearing once. Germline assignment: CDR1 MNHEY and CDR2 SVGAGI. V lost 6 bases to trimming and J lost 1 base, with 14 bases between them. This CDR3 has 15 residues. Notes on this clone: What it binds is not known.

Donors, healthy HIV-negative adults, lacked recent acute infections or vaccinations. Nashville, Tennessee was home to all donors, who were Caucasian adults. The receptor comes from a man aged 18 to 29 in good health. Some clones in this sample may be carry-over from other donors' samples. The sample was naive CD4+ T cells from PBMCs. Described subset: CD45RA+ positively selected. This sequence joins TRBV6-5 and TRBJ2-3; weak D call: TRBD2 (5 bases). The CDR3 nucleotides read TGTGCCAGCAGCTATACCTCTAGCCGCACAGATACGCAGTATTTT. Encoded protein: CASSYTSSRTDTQYF.